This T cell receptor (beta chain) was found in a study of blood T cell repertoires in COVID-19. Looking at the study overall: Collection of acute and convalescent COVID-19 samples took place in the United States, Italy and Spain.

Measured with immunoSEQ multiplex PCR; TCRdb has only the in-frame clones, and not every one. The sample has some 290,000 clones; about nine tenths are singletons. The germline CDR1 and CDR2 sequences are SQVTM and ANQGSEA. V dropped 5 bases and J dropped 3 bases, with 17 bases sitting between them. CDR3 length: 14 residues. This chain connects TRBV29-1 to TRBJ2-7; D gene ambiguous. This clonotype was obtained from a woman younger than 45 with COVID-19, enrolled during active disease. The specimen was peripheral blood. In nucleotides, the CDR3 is TGCAGCGTTCGTGTTTTGGAGCAGCTCTACGAGCAGTACTTC. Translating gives CSVRVLEQLYEQYF.